These 6 T cell receptor beta chains were all obtained from the same sample, sequenced in a study of cytomegalovirus exposure and HLA in healthy donors (dated by TCRdb to the late 2010s). Receptor amplification or capture employed the immunoSEQ multiplex PCR assay. The multiplex PCR relied on a mix of 60 forward primers for TCR Vbeta segments and 13 reverse primers for TCR Jbeta segments. Drawn from immuneACCESS, this table holds only the in-frame rearrangements with V and J called that TCRdb kept. Clones are partly lost; checked studies trace under half to an unresolved V gene and leave the rest unexplained. This sample lists 250,000 to 350,000 clones; roughly 85% were detected once. Jointly, the top ten make up 3.5% to 4% of the sample. Sequencing was carried out using PBMCs. The receptors come from a man aged 40-50 years in good health and CMV-seropositive.

This rearrangement joins TRBV4-1 to TRBJ1-2; D is possibly TRBD1 (6 bases). The CDR3 runs to 15 residues. V lost 0 bases, J lost 7 bases, and 15 bases lay in between. Germline-derived CDR1 and CDR2 are MGHRA and YSYEKL. CDR3 nucleotides: TGCGCCAGCAGCCAAGATAGAGGGGGGGGCGCTGGCTACACCTTC. Its translation: CASSQDRGGGAGYTF.

This rearrangement joins TRBV18 to TRBJ1-1; a possible D gene is TRBD1 (6 bases). Between the trimmed V and J ends, which lost 2 bases and 2 bases, there was a span of 9 bases. The CDR3 loop spans 14 amino acids. Germline V lookup: CDR1 KGHSH, CDR2 LQKENI. The chain's CDR3 is CASSPSRGNTEAFF. The CDR3 region has the DNA TGTGCCAGCTCACCATCCAGGGGAAACACTGAAGCTTTCTTT.

The chain uses TRBV7-9 and TRBJ2-6, with TRBD2 matching 7 bases. This CDR3 has 18 residues. V was pared by 1 base and J by 0 bases, with 6 bases of the junction left unmatched. Germline CDR1 SEHNR, CDR2 FQNEAQ (reference sequence). CDR3 in DNA: TGTGCCAGCAGCTTAGGGGGGGGTTCTGGCTCTGGGGCCAACGTCCTGACTTTC. It yields the protein CASSLGGGSGSGANVLTF.

V usage is TRBV5-6 and J usage is TRBJ1-1; no clear D gene. V lost 0 bases, J lost 4 bases, and 13 bases lay in between. Looked up from germline, CDR1 is SGHDT and CDR2 is YYEEEE. The CDR3 loop spans 15 amino acids. The CDR3, as DNA: TGTGCCAGCAGCTTGGAGGTAGGCCGGAGCACTGAAGCTTTCTTT. Protein product: CASSLEVGRSTEAFF.

The chain couples TRBV10-1 to TRBJ2-7, with 8 bases identical to TRBD2. Losses at the gene ends were 3 bases for V and 3 bases for J; bases not matched to a gene: 4. CDR1 and CDR2 (germline): WNHNN, SYGVQD (reference sequence). This CDR3 has 14 residues. The DNA of the CDR3 is TGCGCCAGCAGTGATAGCGGGGCGGTCTACGAGCAGTACTTC. Translated, it gives CASSDSGAVYEQYF.

This chain links TRBV6-5 with TRBJ1-1; D not certain. Trimming took 2 bases from V and 5 from J, leaving 6 bases between them. The CDR3 consists of 12 residues. Germline V lookup: CDR1 MNHEY, CDR2 SVGAGI. The CDR3 here is CASSYGATEAFF. CDR3 DNA: TGTGCCAGCAGTTACGGAGCAACTGAAGCTTTCTTT.